The rows below give T cell receptor beta chains drawn from one sample of a study of T cells in localized non-small cell lung cancer. Sequenced by immunoSEQ multiplex PCR; TCRdb stores in-frame clones only, minus some. The sample includes 50,000 to 65,000 clones, about 78% seen only once; the top ten take about 4.5%. The material sequenced was PBMCs, taken before any cancer treatment. The receptor source for this set is a woman aged 35 to 70 with stage II lung adenocarcinoma. Both conserved end residues are part of each CDR3. D genes are given only for firm matches. Size values are once, few and many counts, or a class for expanded clones, and some rows have none.

clone size,J gene,V gene,D gene,CDR3 DNA,CDR3 protein
few,TRBJ1-6,TRBV2,NA,TGTGCCAGCAGTGAAAGCAGCTCCTATAATTCACCCCTCCACTTT,CASSESSSYNSPLHF
NA,TRBJ1-2,TRBV5-4,NA,TGTGCCAGTACTCCGGGGCTCAACTATGGCTACACCTTC,CASTPGLNYGYTF
NA,TRBJ2-1,TRBV2,TRBD1,TGTGCCAGCAGCGGGGCCTCGGGACAGAAATACAATGAGCAGTTCTTC,CASSGASGQKYNEQFF
NA,TRBJ2-7,TRBV27,NA,TGTGCCAGCTCCGGGTCGGAGGGGGAGCAGTACTTC,CASSGSEGEQYF
NA,TRBJ2-3,TRBV27,TRBD2,TGTGCCAGCAGACTAGCGGCTAGCACAGATACGCAGTATTTT,CASRLAASTDTQYF
NA,TRBJ2-2,TRBV7-9,NA,TGTGCCAGCAGCCTAAGCCGCACCGGGGAGCTGTTTTTT,CASSLSRTGELFF
NA,TRBJ2-5,TRBV5-5,NA,TGTGCCAGCAGCTTGGTTGGCCGAGTCCAAGAGACCCAGTACTTC,CASSLVGRVQETQYF
NA,TRBJ2-3,TRBV4-1,TRBD2,TGCGCCAGCAGCCAAGAGGGGGCGGGAGGGGATACGCAGTATTTT,CASSQEGAGGDTQYF
NA,TRBJ2-5,TRBV13,TRBD2,TGTGCCAGCAGCTCGATAGCGGGGGGTGGAGAGACCCAGTACTTC,CASSSIAGGGETQYF
NA,TRBJ2-1,TRBV2,NA,TGTGCCAGCAATAACGGAAACCCAGGGGATGAGCAGTTCTTC,CASNNGNPGDEQFF
NA,TRBJ2-4,TRBV14,NA,TGTGCCAGCAGCCCGACGTATAGGGGAGACATTCAGTACTTC,CASSPTYRGDIQYF
NA,TRBJ1-2,TRBV27,TRBD1,TGTGCCAGCAGTCGAAGTCCCGGGACAGGGTTTTATGGCTACACCTTC,CASSRSPGTGFYGYTF
NA,TRBJ1-1,TRBV19,TRBD1,TGTGCCTCGACAGGGGCGGGGAACACTGAAGCTTTCTTT,CASTGAGNTEAFF
few,TRBJ1-2,TRBV20-1,TRBD1,TGCAGTGCTAGGACAGGGGTCGACACCTTC,CSARTGVDTF
few,TRBJ1-1,TRBV6-5,NA,TGTGCCAGCAGGAGAGGGGAGAGGACTGAAGCTTTCTTT,CASRRGERTEAFF
NA,TRBJ1-5,TRBV7-8,NA,TGTGCCAGCAGCCCCCGGGGACCGCGGGAGCCCCAGCATTTT,CASSPRGPREPQHF
NA,TRBJ1-2,TRBV28,NA,TGTGCCAGCAGTTTATTACACTATGGCTACACCTTC,CASSLLHYGYTF
NA,TRBJ2-1,TRBV11-3,NA,TGTGCCAGCAGCTTAGACGGGTTGGGCACGCACAATGAGCAGTTCTTC,CASSLDGLGTHNEQFF
NA,TRBJ1-1,TRBV4-1,NA,TGCGCCAGCAGCCACCGACAGGTTAACACTGAAGCTTTCTTT,CASSHRQVNTEAFF
NA,TRBJ2-7,TRBV7-2,NA,TGTGCCAGCAGCTTAGAGGGAGCAGGGATTTACTACGAGCAGTACTTC,CASSLEGAGIYYEQYF